These 17 T cell receptor beta chains were all obtained from the same sample, sequenced in a study of blood T cell repertoires in COVID-19. Data came from immunoSEQ multiplex PCR; TCRdb stores just in-frame clones and leaves some out. This table holds 120,000 to 150,000 clones, 70% to 90% found once. The sequencing input was peripheral blood. The source is a woman aged 60-75 years with COVID-19, enrolled during active disease.

This chain joins TRBV19 and TRBJ1-1; 10 bases match TRBD1. CDR3 length: 17 amino acids. Trimming took 5 bases from V and 4 from J; bases not matched to a gene: 13. In germline, CDR1 is LNHDA, CDR2 SQIVND (reference sequence). Here the CDR3 reads CASSPRTGGSKATEAFF. Here the CDR3 DNA reads TGTGCCAGTAGTCCTCGGACAGGGGGATCTAAGGCCACTGAAGCTTTCTTT.

The V and J genes are TRBV5-1 and TRBJ2-3; tentative D call: TRBD1 (5 bases). The CDR3 sequence is 18 residues long. Deletions cut 3 bases from V and 5 bases from J, with 25 bases between. The germline V gene has CDR1 SGHRS and CDR2 YFSETQ. The CDR3 protein is CASSSKAVPGKVLDTQYF. Here the CDR3 DNA reads TGCGCCAGCAGCTCCAAAGCCGTCCCAGGGAAGGTGTTAGATACGCAGTATTTT.

The rearrangement joins TRBV7-9 to TRBJ2-7; D is perhaps TRBD1 (5 bases). Germline V lookup: CDR1 SEHNR, CDR2 FQNEAQ (reference sequence). The V and J ends lost 1 base and 3 bases respectively, with 19 bases between them. The CDR3 covers 17 residues. The CDR3 is CASSLGYRDSKNYEQYF. DNA of the CDR3: TGTGCCAGCAGCTTAGGTTATCGTGACAGTAAGAACTACGAGCAGTACTTC.

The genes are TRBV11-1 and TRBJ2-3; D perhaps matches TRBD2 (6 bases). Per germline, CDR1 SGHAT and CDR2 FQDESV (reference sequence). With 3 bases removed from V and 13 bases from J, the gap between germline ends came to 11 bases. The CDR3 has 11 amino acids. The CDR3 is CASSFETREYF. The CDR3, as DNA: TGTGCCAGCAGCTTCGAGACTAGAGAGTATTTT.

This clone was found once. The chain joins TRBV4-3 to TRBJ2-3, with no clear D. Germline-derived CDR1 and CDR2 are LGHNA and YSLEER. The CDR3 consists of 17 residues. With 0 bases removed from V and 0 bases from J, the gap between germline ends came to 13 bases. In nucleotides, the CDR3 is TGCGCCAGCAGCCAAGACCGAAAGGCAGGCAGCACAGATACGCAGTATTTT. Protein product: CASSQDRKAGSTDTQYF.

This chain uses TRBV19 with TRBJ1-1; D is uncertain. The CDR3 extends over 15 amino acids. Trimming removed 3 bases at V and 0 bases at J, with 11 bases between. Germline V gene sequence: CDR1 LNHDA, CDR2 SQIVND (reference sequence). The CDR3 DNA follows: TGTGCCAGTAGTATTTCATCCCACATGAACACTGAAGCTTTCTTT. Protein sequence: CASSISSHMNTEAFF. The variable domain in full, with the rest retrieved from reference TRBV19 and TRBJ1-1, is DGGITQSPKYLFRKEGQNVTLSCEQNLNHDAMYWYRQDPGQGLRLIYYSQIVNDFQKGDIAEGYSVSREKKESFPLTVTSAQKNPTAFYLCASSISSHMNTEAFFGQGTRLTVV.

The chain uses TRBV19 and TRBJ2-2, with D perhaps TRBD1 (6 bases). Germline V gene sequence: CDR1 LNHDA, CDR2 SQIVND (reference sequence). Trimming took off 7 bases at V and 0 bases at J, with 15 bases between the two ends. The CDR3 loop spans 16 amino acids. CDR3 nucleotide sequence: TGTGCCAGTAACCTCCGGGACACCTCGAACACCGGGGAGCTGTTTTTT. It is translated as CASNLRDTSNTGELFF.

The chain has TRBV6-1 and TRBJ2-1; possible D gene TRBD2, 7 bases. V lost 4 bases and J lost 8, with 21 bases in between. CDR1 is MNHNS, CDR2 SASEGT, per germline. The CDR3 extends over 16 amino acids. CDR3 region: CASSGLGGQGRDEQFF. The CDR3 DNA follows: TGTGCCAGCAGTGGTTTAGGAGGGCAGGGGAGGGATGAGCAGTTCTTC.

On this clone itself: Different DNA sequences within this sample yield the same CDR3. The V call is TRBV9, the J call TRBJ1-2; 7 nucleotides align to TRBD1. The CDR3 spans 12 residues. Germline V gene sequence: CDR1 SGDLS, CDR2 YYNGEE. V was clipped by 2 bases and J by 8 bases; unmatched bases: 3. The CDR3 DNA reads TGTGCCAGCAGCGTGGTAGGGGGCGGCTACACCTTC. It encodes CASSVVGGGYTF.

The V call is TRBV9, the J call TRBJ1-2, with 10 bases lining up with TRBD1. CDR3 size: 18 residues. With 4 bases clipped from V and 8 bases from J, the junction kept 20 bases outside the gene matches. From germline, CDR1 is SGDLS and CDR2 YYNGEE. The CDR3 loop reads CASSPSGTGVFISQGYTF. CDR3 nucleotides: TGTGCCAGCAGCCCGTCCGGGACAGGGGTCTTTATTTCTCAAGGCTACACCTTC.

The rearrangement joins TRBV10-1 to TRBJ2-1, with 9 bases identical to TRBD2. Trimming cost V 4 bases and J 7 bases; bases outside gene matches: 8. The germline V gene encodes CDR1 WNHNN and CDR2 SYGVQD (reference sequence). CDR3 length: 15 amino acids. The CDR3 coding sequence is TGCGCCAGCAGTGCCGGGACTAGCTTCGATAATGAGCAGTTCTTC. This codes for CASSAGTSFDNEQFF.

The rearrangement joins TRBV5-5 to TRBJ2-2, with TRBD2 matching over 12 bases. Germline assignment: CDR1 SGHKS and CDR2 YYEKEE (reference sequence). Losses at the gene ends were 6 bases for V and 3 bases for J; bases not matched to a gene: 6. There are 16 residues in the CDR3. The CDR3 DNA sequence: TGTGCCAGCACCCTAGCGGGGGGGCCTGACACCGGGGAGCTGTTTTTT. Translated: CASTLAGGPDTGELFF.

The V gene is TRBV27, the J gene TRBJ1-1; weak D call: TRBD1 (5 bases). Germline V CDR1 and CDR2: MNHEY, SMNVEV (reference sequence). The CDR3 totals 14 residues. V dropped 3 bases and J dropped 5 bases, with 13 bases sitting between them. CDR3 protein: CASSFGLGATEAFF. CDR3 DNA: TGTGCCAGCAGTTTTGGTCTTGGGGCGACTGAAGCTTTCTTT.

This rearrangement joins TRBV18 to TRBJ2-1, with 7 bases that match TRBD1. The CDR3 has 16 residues. Trimming cost V 3 bases and J 8 bases; bases outside gene matches: 13. Germline V gene lookup returns CDR1 KGHSH and CDR2 LQKENI. This chain's CDR3 is CASSPRGGQDTDEQFF. The CDR3, as DNA: TGTGCCAGCTCACCCCGGGGCGGACAGGACACCGATGAGCAGTTCTTC. The entire variable domain, with the rest obtained from reference TRBV18 and TRBJ2-1, is as follows: NAGVMQNPRHLVRRRGQEARLRCSPMKGHSHVYWYRQLPEEGLKFMVYLQKENIIDESGMPKERFSAEFPKEGPSILRIQQVVRGDSAAYFCASSPRGGQDTDEQFFGPGTRLTVL.

The chain links TRBV6-6 to TRBJ2-1; TRBD2 matches 10 bases. With 2 bases clipped from V and 6 bases from J, the junction kept 4 bases outside the gene matches. The CDR3 runs 15 residues. Germline CDR1 is MNHNY and CDR2 is SVGAGI (reference sequence). Here the CDR3 reads CASSYGSGGGNEQFF. For the CDR3, the DNA is TGTGCCAGCAGTTACGGGAGCGGGGGGGGCAATGAGCAGTTCTTC.

The chain couples TRBV6-4 to TRBJ1-5, with 10 bases fitting TRBD1. Germline values: CDR1 MRHNA, CDR2 SNTAGT. There are 16 residues in the CDR3. V was clipped by 5 bases and J by 2 bases; unmatched bases: 6. In DNA form, the CDR3 reads TGTGCCAGCAGTCGGACAGGGGGGGATGGCAATCAGCCCCAGCATTTT. Its protein is CASSRTGGDGNQPQHF.

The V and J genes are TRBV5-4 and TRBJ2-1; D perhaps matches TRBD2 (6 bases). This CDR3 is 17 amino acids long. Germline CDR1 SGHNT, CDR2 YYREEE (reference sequence). With 3 bases removed from V and 0 bases from J, the gap between germline ends came to 16 bases. The CDR3 loop reads CASSSPGTHVSYNEQFF. In nucleotides, the CDR3 is TGTGCCAGCAGCTCCCCCGGGACTCACGTCTCCTACAATGAGCAGTTCTTC.